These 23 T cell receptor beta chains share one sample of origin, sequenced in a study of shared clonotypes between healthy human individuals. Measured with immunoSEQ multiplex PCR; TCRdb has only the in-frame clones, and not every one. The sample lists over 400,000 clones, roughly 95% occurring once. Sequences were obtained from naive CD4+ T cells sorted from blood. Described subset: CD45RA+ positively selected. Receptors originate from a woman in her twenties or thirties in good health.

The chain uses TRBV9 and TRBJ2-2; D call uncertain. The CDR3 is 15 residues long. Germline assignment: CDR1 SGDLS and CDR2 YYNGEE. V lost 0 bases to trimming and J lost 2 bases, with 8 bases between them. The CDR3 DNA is TGTGCCAGCAGCGTAGGGGGTGTTAACACCGGGGAGCTGTTTTTT. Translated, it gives CASSVGGVNTGELFF. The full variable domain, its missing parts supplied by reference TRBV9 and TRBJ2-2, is DSGVTQTPKHLITATGQRVTLRCSPRSGDLSVYWYQQSLDQGLQFLIQYYNGEERAKGNILERFSAQQFPDLHSELNLSSLELGDSALYFCASSVGGVNTGELFFGEGSRLTVL.

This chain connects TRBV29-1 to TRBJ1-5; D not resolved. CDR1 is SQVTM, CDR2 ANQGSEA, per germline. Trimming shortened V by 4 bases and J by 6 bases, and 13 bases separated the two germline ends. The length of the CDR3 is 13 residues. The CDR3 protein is CSVGGGFGQPQHF. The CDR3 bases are TGCAGCGTTGGTGGAGGATTTGGTCAGCCCCAGCATTTT. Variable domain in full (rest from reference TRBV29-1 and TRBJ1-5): SAVISQKPSRDICQRGTSLTIQCQVDSQVTMMFWYRQQPGQSLTLIATANQGSEATYESGFVIDKFPISRPNLTFSTLTVSNMSPEDSSIYLCSVGGGFGQPQHFGDGTRLSIL.

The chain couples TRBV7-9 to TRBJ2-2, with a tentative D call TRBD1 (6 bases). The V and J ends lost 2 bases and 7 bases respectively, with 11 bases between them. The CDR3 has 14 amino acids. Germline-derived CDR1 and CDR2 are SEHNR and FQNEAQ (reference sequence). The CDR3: CASSLIQGHGELFF. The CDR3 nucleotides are TGTGCCAGCAGCTTAATACAGGGTCACGGGGAGCTGTTTTTT. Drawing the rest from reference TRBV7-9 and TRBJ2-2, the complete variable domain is DTGVSQNPRHKITKRGQNVTFRCDPISEHNRLYWYRQTLGQGPEFLTYFQNEAQLEKSRLLSDRFSAERPKGSFSTLEIQRTEQGDSAMYLCASSLIQGHGELFFGEGSRLTVL.

The CDR3 DNA reads TGTGCCAGCAGTAGACAGGGGGGTAGACCGGAGCAGTTCTTC. Its protein is CASSRQGGRPEQFF. This sequence joins TRBV25-1 and TRBJ2-1; 9 bases line up with TRBD1. Unmatched junction bases numbered 9, after V lost 5 bases and J lost 10 bases. This CDR3 spans 14 amino acids. CDR1 is MGHDK and CDR2 is SYGVNS in the germline V gene.

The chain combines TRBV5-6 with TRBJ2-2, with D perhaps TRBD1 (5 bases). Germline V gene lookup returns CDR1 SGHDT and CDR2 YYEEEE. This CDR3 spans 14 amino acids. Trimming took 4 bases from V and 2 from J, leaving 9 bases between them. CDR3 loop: CASSRDRNTGELFF. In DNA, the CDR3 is TGTGCCAGCAGCCGCGACAGAAACACCGGGGAGCTGTTTTTT. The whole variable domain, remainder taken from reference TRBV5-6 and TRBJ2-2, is DAGVTQSPTHLIKTRGQQVTLRCSPKSGHDTVSWYQQALGQGPQFIFQYYEEEERQRGNFPDRFSGHQFPNYSSELNVNALLLGDSALYLCASSRDRNTGELFFGEGSRLTVL.

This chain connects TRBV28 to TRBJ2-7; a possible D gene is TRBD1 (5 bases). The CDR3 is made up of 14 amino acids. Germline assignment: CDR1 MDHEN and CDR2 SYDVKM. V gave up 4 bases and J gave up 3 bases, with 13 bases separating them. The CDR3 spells CASSSHRTLYEQYF. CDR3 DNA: TGTGCCAGCAGTTCCCACAGGACCCTCTACGAGCAGTACTTC.

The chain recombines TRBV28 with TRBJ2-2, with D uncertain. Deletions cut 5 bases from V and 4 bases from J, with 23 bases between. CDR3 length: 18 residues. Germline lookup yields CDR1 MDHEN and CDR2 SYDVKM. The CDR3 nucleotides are TGTGCCAGCAGTGATTACTTAGGTTCACCCACACTCACCGGGGAGCTGTTTTTT. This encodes CASSDYLGSPTLTGELFF.

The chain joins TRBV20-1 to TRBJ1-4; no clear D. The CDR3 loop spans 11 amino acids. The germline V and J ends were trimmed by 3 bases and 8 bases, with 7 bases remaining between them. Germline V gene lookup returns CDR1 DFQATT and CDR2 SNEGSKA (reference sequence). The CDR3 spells CSARPGEKLFF. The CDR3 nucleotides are TGCAGTGCTAGGCCGGGGGAAAAACTGTTTTTT.

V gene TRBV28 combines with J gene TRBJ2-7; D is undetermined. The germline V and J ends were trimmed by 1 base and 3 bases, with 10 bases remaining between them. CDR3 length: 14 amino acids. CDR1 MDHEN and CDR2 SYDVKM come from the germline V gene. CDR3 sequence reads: CASSLFRGRYEQYF. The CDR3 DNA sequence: TGTGCCAGCAGTTTATTCCGCGGTCGCTACGAGCAGTACTTC.

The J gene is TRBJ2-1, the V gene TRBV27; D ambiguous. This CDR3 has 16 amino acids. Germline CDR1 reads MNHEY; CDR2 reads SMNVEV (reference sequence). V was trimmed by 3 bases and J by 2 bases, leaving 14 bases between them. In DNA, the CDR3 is TGTGCCAGCAGTTTTGATGCAGCCGTCACCTACAATGAGCAGTTCTTC. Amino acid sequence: CASSFDAAVTYNEQFF.

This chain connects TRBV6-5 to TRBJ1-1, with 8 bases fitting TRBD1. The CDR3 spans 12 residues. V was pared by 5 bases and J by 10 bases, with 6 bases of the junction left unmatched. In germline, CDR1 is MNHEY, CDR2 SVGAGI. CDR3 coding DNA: TGTGCCAGCAGTAGACAGGGGACAGGAGCTTTCTTT. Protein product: CASSRQGTGAFF.

The CDR3 DNA is TGTGCCACCACCTTTGGGATGAACACTGAAGCTTTCTTT. Amino acid sequence: CATTFGMNTEAFF. J is TRBJ1-1 and V is TRBV2, with unresolved D. The CDR3 consists of 13 residues. V shed 10 bases and J shed 0 bases, with 12 bases lying between them. The germline CDR1 and CDR2 sequences are SNHLY and FYNNEI.

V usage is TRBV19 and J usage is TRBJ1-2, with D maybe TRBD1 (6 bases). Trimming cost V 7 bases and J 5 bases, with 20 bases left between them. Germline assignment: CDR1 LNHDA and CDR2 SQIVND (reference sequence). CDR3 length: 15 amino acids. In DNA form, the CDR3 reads TGTGCCAGTACCTCCGCGATCGGGGGCAATTATGGCTACACCTTC. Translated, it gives CASTSAIGGNYGYTF.

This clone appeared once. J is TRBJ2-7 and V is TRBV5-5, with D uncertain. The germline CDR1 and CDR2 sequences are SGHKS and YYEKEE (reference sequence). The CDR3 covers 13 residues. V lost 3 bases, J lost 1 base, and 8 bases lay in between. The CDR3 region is CASSWRTSYEQYF. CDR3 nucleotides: TGTGCCAGCAGCTGGCGGACGTCCTACGAGCAGTACTTC.

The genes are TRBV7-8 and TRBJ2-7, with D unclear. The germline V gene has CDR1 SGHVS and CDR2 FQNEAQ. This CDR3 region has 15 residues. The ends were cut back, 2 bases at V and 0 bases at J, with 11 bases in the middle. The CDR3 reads CASSLTAERSYEQYF. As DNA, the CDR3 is TGTGCCAGCAGCTTAACGGCGGAGCGCTCCTACGAGCAGTACTTC.

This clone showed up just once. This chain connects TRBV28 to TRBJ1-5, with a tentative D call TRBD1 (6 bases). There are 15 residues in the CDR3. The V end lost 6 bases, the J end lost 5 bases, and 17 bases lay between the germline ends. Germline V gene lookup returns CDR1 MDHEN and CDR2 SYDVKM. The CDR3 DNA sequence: TGTGCCAGCAGACGGTGGGGGGGCGAGGATCAGCCCCAGCATTTT. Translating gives CASRRWGGEDQPQHF.

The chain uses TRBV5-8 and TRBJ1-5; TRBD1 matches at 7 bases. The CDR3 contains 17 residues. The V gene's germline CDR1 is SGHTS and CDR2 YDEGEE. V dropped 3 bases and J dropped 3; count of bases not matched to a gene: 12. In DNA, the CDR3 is TGTGCCAGCAGCTCGGGCGGGGACAGCAAAAACAATCAGCCCCAGCATTTT. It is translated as CASSSGGDSKNNQPQHF.

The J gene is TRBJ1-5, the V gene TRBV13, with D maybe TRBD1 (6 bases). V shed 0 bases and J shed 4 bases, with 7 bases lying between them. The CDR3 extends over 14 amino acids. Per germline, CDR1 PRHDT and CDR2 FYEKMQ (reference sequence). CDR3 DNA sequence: TGTGCCAGCAGCTTAGGGGACAGAAATCAGCCCCAGCATTTT. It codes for CASSLGDRNQPQHF.

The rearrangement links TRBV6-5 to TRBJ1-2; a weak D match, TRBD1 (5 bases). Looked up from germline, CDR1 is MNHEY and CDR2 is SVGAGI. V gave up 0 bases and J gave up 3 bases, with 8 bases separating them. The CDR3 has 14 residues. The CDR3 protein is CASSYSDSYYGYTF. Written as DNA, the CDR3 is TGTGCCAGCAGTTACTCAGACAGCTACTATGGCTACACCTTC.

The CDR3 loop is CASSGRQGSSGANVLTF. DNA for the CDR3: TGTGCCAGCAGTGGGAGACAGGGGAGCTCTGGGGCCAACGTCCTGACTTTC. V and J are TRBV28 and TRBJ2-6, with 8 bases that match TRBD1. CDR1 and CDR2 from the germline V gene are MDHEN and SYDVKM. Trimming at V came to 5 bases and at J to 0 bases, leaving 6 bases not matched to a gene. This CDR3 has 17 residues. The whole variable domain, remainder taken from reference TRBV28 and TRBJ2-6, is DVKVTQSSRYLVKRTGEKVFLECVQDMDHENMFWYRQDPGLGLRLIYFSYDVKMKEKGDIPEGYSVSREKKERFSLILESASTNQTSMYLCASSGRQGSSGANVLTFGAGSRLTVL.

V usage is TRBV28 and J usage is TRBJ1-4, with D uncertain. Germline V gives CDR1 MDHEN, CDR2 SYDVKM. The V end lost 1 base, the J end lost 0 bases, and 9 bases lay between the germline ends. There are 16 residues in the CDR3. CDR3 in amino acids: CASSLSGYSTNEKLFF. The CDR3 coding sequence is TGTGCCAGCAGTTTATCGGGGTATTCAACTAATGAAAAACTGTTTTTT.

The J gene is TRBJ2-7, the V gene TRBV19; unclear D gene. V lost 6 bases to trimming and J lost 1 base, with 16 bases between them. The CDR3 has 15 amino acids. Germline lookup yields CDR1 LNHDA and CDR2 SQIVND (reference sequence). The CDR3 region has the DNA TGTGCCAGTAGAGATACTTGGACGCCTTCCTACGAGCAGTACTTC. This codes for CASRDTWTPSYEQYF.

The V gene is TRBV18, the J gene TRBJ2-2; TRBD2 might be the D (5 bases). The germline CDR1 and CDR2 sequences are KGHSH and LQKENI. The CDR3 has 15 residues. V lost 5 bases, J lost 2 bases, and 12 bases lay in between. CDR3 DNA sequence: TGTGCCAGCTCAGCGAGGACTGTAAACACCGGGGAGCTGTTTTTT. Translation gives CASSARTVNTGELFF.